The present TCR beta chain was sequenced within a study of T cell repertoires in cytomegalovirus infection. As for the study in general: Indications came from public TCR beta signatures; they pointed to CMV infection and to a matching HLA type.

A single record per CDR3 protein comes from TCRdb applying MiXCR to the reads. The sample shows more than 350,000 distinct CDR3 sequences, approximately 32% of them seen only once. CDR3 size: 14 residues. CDR1 and CDR2 from the germline V gene are DFQATT and SNEGSKA (reference sequence). Trimming shortened V by 5 bases and J by 4 bases, and 17 bases separated the two germline ends. The sequence was obtained from a human donor in good health (CMV status not recorded). Some clones in this sample may be carry-over from other donors' samples. The specimen was PBMCs. The gene calls are TRBV20-1 and TRBJ1-2; no reliable D call. The CDR3 DNA follows: TGCAGTGCTCCGACACACCGGGCCCCCTATGGCTACACCTTC. Amino acids: CSAPTHRAPYGYTF.